The clone carrying this T cell receptor beta chain was seen more than once but under ten times. This may come from a read error, since a much larger clone is one base off. These data are taken from a study of read filtering for tumor transcriptome and immune sequencing. Overall study: By R-ISS, stages I, II and III held about 8, 16 and 7 patients. DNase treatment preceded whole-transcriptome library preparation. IR-seq gave about 4 to 10.27 million TCR reads per sample; RNA-seq gave roughly 80 to 1,400.

The library was built from roughly 400 ng RNA with molecular barcoded adaptors for alpha/delta and beta/gamma chains. TCRdb fed the reads into MiXCR, producing one record per CDR3 protein. Of 100,000 to 150,000 distinct CDR3 sequences listed, 10% to 15% were seen once; the top ten hold approximately 10%. V lost 5 bases and J lost 8; bases outside the gene matches: 8. This CDR3 is 14 amino acids long. Germline CDR1 SGHTA, CDR2 FQGNSA. At the time of active disease, bone marrow was collected from every patient. V and J are TRBV7-2 and TRBJ2-1, with 8 bases that match TRBD2. The TCR sequence derives from a donor aged 40 or over with multiple myeloma. Specimen: a population of CD138-negative cells sorted from bone marrow. This CDR3 reads CASSLTREGDEQFF. In DNA form, the CDR3 reads TGTGCCAGCAGCCTCACACGGGAGGGCGATGAGCAGTTCTTC.